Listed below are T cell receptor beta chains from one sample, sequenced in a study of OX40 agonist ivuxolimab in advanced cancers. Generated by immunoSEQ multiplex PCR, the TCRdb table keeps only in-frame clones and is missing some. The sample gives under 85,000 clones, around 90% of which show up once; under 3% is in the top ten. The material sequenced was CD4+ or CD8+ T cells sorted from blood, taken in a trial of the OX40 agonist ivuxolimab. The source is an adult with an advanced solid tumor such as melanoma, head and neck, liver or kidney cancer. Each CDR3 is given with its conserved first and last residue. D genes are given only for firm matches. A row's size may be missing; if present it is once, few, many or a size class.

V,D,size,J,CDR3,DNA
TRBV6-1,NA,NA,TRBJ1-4,CASSEGPMDEKLFF,TGTGCCAGCAGTGAAGGCCCCATGGATGAAAAACTGTTTTTT
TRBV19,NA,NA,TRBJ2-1,CASSPTASSYNEQFF,TGTGCCAGTAGCCCGACAGCAAGCTCCTACAATGAGCAGTTCTTC
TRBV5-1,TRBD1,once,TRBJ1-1,CASSLTGGFTEAFF,TGCGCCAGCAGCTTGACAGGGGGTTTCACTGAAGCTTTCTTT
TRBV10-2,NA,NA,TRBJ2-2,CASRTQDSRPGELFF,TGCGCCAGCAGGACACAGGACTCCCGCCCCGGGGAGCTGTTTTTT
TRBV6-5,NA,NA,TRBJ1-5,CASSYPANSNQPQHF,TGTGCCAGCAGTTACCCTGCAAATAGCAATCAGCCCCAGCATTTT
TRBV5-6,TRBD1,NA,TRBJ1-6,CATRQGAFNSPLHF,TGTGCCACCAGACAGGGGGCTTTTAATTCACCCCTCCACTTT
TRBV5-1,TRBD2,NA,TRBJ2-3,CASSGRGGQDTQYF,TGCGCCAGCAGCGGACGGGGGGGCCAAGATACGCAGTATTTT
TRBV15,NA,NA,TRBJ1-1,CATSRDPGNTEAFF,TGTGCCACCAGCAGAGATCCGGGGAACACTGAAGCTTTCTTT
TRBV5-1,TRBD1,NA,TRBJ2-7,CASSGGTGAYEQYF,TGCGCCAGCAGCGGGGGGACAGGGGCTTACGAGCAGTACTTC
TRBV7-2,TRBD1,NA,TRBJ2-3,CASSLMGQGPDTQYF,TGTGCCAGCAGCCTGATGGGACAGGGCCCAGATACGCAGTATTTT
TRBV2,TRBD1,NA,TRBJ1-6,CASRGDRGRFNSPLHF,TGTGCCAGCAGAGGAGACAGGGGGCGCTTCAATTCACCCCTCCACTTT
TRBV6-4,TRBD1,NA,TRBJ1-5,CASSVDRDQPQHF,TGTGCCAGCAGCGTTGACAGGGACCAGCCCCAGCATTTT
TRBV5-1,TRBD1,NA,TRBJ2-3,CASSPRPTGNTDTQYF,TGCGCCAGCAGTCCCCGTCCGACAGGGAACACAGATACGCAGTATTTT
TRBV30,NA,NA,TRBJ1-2,CAWSFGAQANYGYTF,TGTGCCTGGAGTTTTGGGGCCCAAGCTAACTATGGCTACACCTTC
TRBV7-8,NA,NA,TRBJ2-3,CASSAVGGGGSGDTQYF,TGTGCCAGCAGCGCGGTCGGTGGGGGCGGATCGGGAGATACGCAGTATTTT
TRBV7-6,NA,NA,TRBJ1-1,CASSRGYSMNTEAFF,TGTGCCAGCAGCCGAGGGTACAGCATGAACACTGAAGCTTTCTTT
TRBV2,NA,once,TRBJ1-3,CASSPGPDSGNTIYF,TGTGCCAGCAGTCCCGGTCCCGACTCTGGAAACACCATATATTTT
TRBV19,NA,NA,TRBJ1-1,CASSSRGNTEAFF,TGTGCCAGTAGTTCCAGGGGGAACACTGAAGCTTTCTTT
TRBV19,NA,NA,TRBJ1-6,CASSPGTGGGLNYNSPLHF,TGTGCCAGTAGTCCTGGGACGGGGGGTGGCCTCAACTATAATTCACCCCTCCACTTT
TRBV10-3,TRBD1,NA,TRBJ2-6,CAISVQGAGGANVLTF,TGTGCCATCAGTGTGCAGGGGGCGGGTGGGGCCAACGTCCTGACTTTC
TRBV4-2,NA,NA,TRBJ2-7,CASSQEIMGYEQYF,TGTGCCAGCAGCCAAGAAATTATGGGGTACGAGCAGTACTTC
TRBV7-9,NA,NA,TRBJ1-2,CASREHGTPPGYTF,TGTGCCAGCAGAGAACACGGGACCCCTCCAGGCTACACCTTC
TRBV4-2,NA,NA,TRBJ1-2,CASSQELTGYGYTF,TGTGCCAGCAGCCAAGAGCTGACAGGCTATGGCTACACCTTC
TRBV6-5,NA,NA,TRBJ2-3,CASSSTSRATDTQYF,TGTGCCAGCAGCTCTACAAGTCGAGCCACAGATACGCAGTATTTT
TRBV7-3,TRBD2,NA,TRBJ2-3,CASSHTLAGGDTQYF,TGTGCCAGCAGCCACACTTTAGCGGGGGGAGATACGCAGTATTTT
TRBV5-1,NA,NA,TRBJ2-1,CASSEPGSNEQFF,TGCGCCAGCAGCGAACCCGGGTCCAATGAGCAGTTCTTC
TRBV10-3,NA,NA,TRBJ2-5,CAISLPGGSETQYF,TGTGCCATCAGTCTCCCTGGAGGGTCGGAGACCCAGTACTTC
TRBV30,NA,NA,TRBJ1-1,CAWSVKGVGTEAFF,TGTGCCTGGAGTGTTAAAGGGGTTGGAACTGAAGCTTTCTTT
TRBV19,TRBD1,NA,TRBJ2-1,CASRGTDSYNEQFF,TGTGCCTCTAGGGGGACAGACTCCTACAATGAGCAGTTCTTC
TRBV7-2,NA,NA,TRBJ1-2,CASSLAQGKGGYTF,TGTGCCAGCAGCTTAGCGCAGGGGAAGGGAGGCTACACCTTC
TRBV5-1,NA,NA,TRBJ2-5,CASSLGGRRETQYF,TGCGCCAGCAGCTTGGGAGGGAGGCGAGAGACCCAGTACTTC
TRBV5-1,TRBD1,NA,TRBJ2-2,CASSLIVGQGNTGKLFF,TGCGCCAGCAGCTTGATTGTAGGACAGGGGAACACCGGGAAGCTGTTTTTT
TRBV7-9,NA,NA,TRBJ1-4,CASSRERLLGEKLFF,TGTGCCAGCAGCCGAGAACGGTTGTTGGGTGAAAAACTGTTTTTT
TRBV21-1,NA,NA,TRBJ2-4,CASSKVPLSIKNIQYF,TGTGCCAGCAGCAAAGTCCCCCTCTCAATTAAAAACATTCAGTACTTC
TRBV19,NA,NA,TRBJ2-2,CASSIQGSLTGELFF,TGTGCCAGTAGTATTCAGGGTAGTCTCACCGGGGAGCTGTTTTTT